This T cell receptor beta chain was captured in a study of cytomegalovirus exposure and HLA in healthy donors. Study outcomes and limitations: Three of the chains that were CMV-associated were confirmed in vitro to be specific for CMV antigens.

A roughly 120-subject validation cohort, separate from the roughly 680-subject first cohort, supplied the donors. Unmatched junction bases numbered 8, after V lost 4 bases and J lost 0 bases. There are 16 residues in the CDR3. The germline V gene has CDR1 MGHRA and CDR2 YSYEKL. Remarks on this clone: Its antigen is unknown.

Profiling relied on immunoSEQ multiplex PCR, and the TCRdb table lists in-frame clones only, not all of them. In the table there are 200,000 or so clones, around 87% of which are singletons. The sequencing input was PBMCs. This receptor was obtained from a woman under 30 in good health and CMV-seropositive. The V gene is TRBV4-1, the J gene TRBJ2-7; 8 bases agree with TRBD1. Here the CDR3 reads CASSPGQGRLSYEQYF. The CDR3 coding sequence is TGCGCCAGCAGCCCAGGACAGGGCAGGCTCTCCTACGAGCAGTACTTC.